These 11 T cell receptor beta chains were all obtained from the same sample, sequenced in a study of identical twins (TCRdb year 2016). Library preparation used 5' RACE. Data came from an Illumina HiSeq 2000. TCRdb passed the public sequencing reads through fastp at Q25 and MiXCR, retaining productive beta sequences. Rows with one shared CDR3 protein collapse into an entry with the most common genes and DNA. In all, the sample holds approximately 600,000 distinct CDR3 sequences, and just under 10% of those were seen once. Roughly 3% of the sample is in the top ten clones. These records were also assigned to another study, of yellow fever vaccine responses in identical twins.

The sample comprised PBMCs. These receptors originate from a woman in her late teens or twenties in good health.

This clonotype was observed a handful of times. This rearrangement joins TRBV29-1 to TRBJ2-5, with 7 positions matching TRBD1. This CDR3 spans 14 amino acids. Germline V gene sequence: CDR1 SQVTM, CDR2 ANQGSEA. V trimming: 4 bases; J trimming: 5 bases; junction bases outside the gene matches: 10. The chain's CDR3 is CSVVVGRGWETQYF. In nucleotides, the CDR3 is TGCAGCGTTGTTGTCGGCAGGGGGTGGGAGACCCAGTACTTC. Using reference TRBV29-1 and TRBJ2-5 for the parts outside the CDR3, the full variable domain is SAVISQKPSRDICQRGTSLTIQCQVDSQVTMMFWYRQQPGQSLTLIATANQGSEATYESGFVIDKFPISRPNLTFSTLTVSNMSPEDSSIYLCSVVVGRGWETQYFGPGTRLLVL.

The table lists this clonotype with many counts. The chain links TRBV6-5 to TRBJ2-2; 11 nucleotides match TRBD2. The length of the CDR3 is 15 residues. Germline V gene data show CDR1 as MNHEY and CDR2 as SVGAGI. Losses at the gene ends were 4 bases for V and 5 bases for J; bases not matched to a gene: 3. Here the CDR3 DNA reads TGTGCCAGCAGTTGGCTAGCGGGAGGAACCGGGGAGCTGTTTTTT. Its translation is CASSWLAGGTGELFF.

The chain carries TRBV7-6 and TRBJ2-1; TRBD2 matches at 8 bases. The germline gives CDR1 SGHVS, CDR2 FNYEAQ. V shed 2 bases, J shed 6 bases, and the junction held 3 bases outside the gene matches. This CDR3 has 14 residues. In DNA, the CDR3 is TGTGCCAGCAGCTTATTAGGGACTAGCAATGAGCAGTTCTTC. Amino acids: CASSLLGTSNEQFF.

The V call is TRBV12-3 or TRBV12-4, the J call TRBJ2-1, with D possibly matching TRBD1 (5 bases). The V gene lost 8 bases and the J gene lost 10 bases, with 21 bases spanning the gap. CDR3 length: 14 amino acids. CDR3 amino acids: CASRPRTPLGEQFF. CDR3 DNA: TGTGCCAGCCGACCCCGGACACCCCTGGGGGAGCAGTTCTTC.

This clonotype was counted only a few times. V and J are TRBV4-1 and TRBJ2-7; 7 bases line up with TRBD2. Germline loops: CDR1 MGHRA, CDR2 YSYEKL. The CDR3 has 16 residues. Trimming at V came to 0 bases and at J to 3 bases, leaving 8 bases not matched to a gene. The CDR3 bases are TGCGCCAGCAGCCAAGATTCGGGGGGAGCGGGCTACGAGCAGTACTTC. Translation gives CASSQDSGGAGYEQYF.

In this sample, this clonotype turned up many times. The chain recombines TRBV6-5 with TRBJ1-1, with 8 bases that match TRBD1. J gave up 4 bases and V 2 bases, and 0 bases lay outside the gene matches. This CDR3 region has 13 residues. Per the germline V gene, CDR1 is MNHEY and CDR2 is SVGAGI. The DNA for the CDR3 is TGTGCCAGCAGTTACGACAGGGGCACTGAAGCTTTCTTT. Its translation is CASSYDRGTEAFF.

The sample holds many counts of this clonotype. The chain carries TRBV7-6 and TRBJ2-2, with D possibly matching TRBD1 (6 bases). Deletions cut 3 bases from V and 3 bases from J, with 11 bases between. CDR1 SGHVS and CDR2 FNYEAQ come from the germline V gene. The length of the CDR3 is 15 residues. The CDR3, as DNA: TGTGCCAGCAGCTTGGTGGGGGCTCACACCGGGGAGCTGTTTTTT. Protein: CASSLVGAHTGELFF.

This sequence joins TRBV11-2 and TRBJ2-7; 8 bases line up with TRBD2. Losses at the gene ends were 5 bases for V and 5 bases for J; bases not matched to a gene: 5. Germline V gene sequence: CDR1 SGHAT, CDR2 FQNNGV. This CDR3 comprises 13 residues. The CDR3 region has the DNA TGTGCCAGCAGCCACAGGACTAGCAACGAGCAGTACTTC. Encoded protein: CASSHRTSNEQYF.

CDR3 sequence (DNA): TGCGCCAGCAGCTACCCTCTAGCGGGGGTCCAAGATACGCAGTATTTT. It encodes CASSYPLAGVQDTQYF. The chain links TRBV5-1 to TRBJ2-3; 10 bases are shared with TRBD2. CDR1 and CDR2 from the germline V gene are SGHRS and YFSETQ. V lost 3 bases, J lost 5 bases, and 9 bases stayed unmatched. The CDR3 sequence is 16 residues long.

The chain joins TRBV29-1 to TRBJ2-5; unclear D gene. The germline V gene encodes CDR1 SQVTM and CDR2 ANQGSEA. The V end lost 4 bases, the J end lost 2 bases, and 14 bases lay between the germline ends. The CDR3 runs to 14 residues. As DNA, the CDR3 is TGCAGCGTTGTAACCGCAGACGGACAAGAGACCCAGTACTTC. This codes for CSVVTADGQETQYF.

This chain joins TRBV5-1 and TRBJ2-5; the match to TRBD2 covers 12 bases. CDR1 SGHRS and CDR2 YFSETQ come from the germline V gene. The junction had 3 bases not matched to a gene; V was cut back by 1 base and J by 2 bases. This CDR3 is built from 16 residues. In nucleotides, the CDR3 is TGCGCCAGCAGCTTGACTAGCGGGGGGAATCAAGAGACCCAGTACTTC. This gives the protein CASSLTSGGNQETQYF.